This T cell receptor beta chain came from a study of cytomegalovirus exposure and HLA in healthy donors (dated by TCRdb to about 2017). Turning to the overall study: A later analysis indicated that the 95 to 150 validation repertoires were generated on the platform also employed for the roughly 720 repertoires of the first cohort. The aim of the study was to test whether cataloging public T cell receptors could identify signatures of past pathogen exposure. Along with the roughly 710-subject first cohort, a separate validation cohort of over 90 different subjects was used. The study combined high-throughput TCR immunosequencing, statistical association of individual TCRs with disease status, and machine learning to predict cytomegalovirus infection status.

Donors formed part of the validation cohort, which comprised approximately 130 subjects and was distinct from the first cohort of under 750 subjects. What the research found in general, with its limitations: Three of the identified cytomegalovirus-associated TCR beta chains were confirmed in vitro to be specific for cytomegalovirus antigens. Of the cluster scores, approximately 95% were above 0 in a later analysis, which found that TCRs clustered in the first cohort also tended to co-occur in the 130 or so validation repertoires. The study listed 150 to 200 TCR beta chains as associated with cytomegalovirus. A later analysis had no HLA typing for the validation cohort, so co-occurrence there was scored across all 120 or so repertoires. It was suggested by the authors that the approach could potentially be generalized to other disease states and immunological phenotypes. Cytomegalovirus status was reported to be diagnosed by the classifier with high specificity and sensitivity in both the original and validation cohorts. Most TCR sequences were observed very rarely across donors, whereas some public TCRs were present in many individuals.

This clone appeared a single time. The specificity of this receptor is unknown. It has no much larger one-base neighbor in the sample; base qualities were not kept. The library was obtained by the immunoSEQ multiplex PCR assay. Under the source paper's analysis protocol: A statistical classification framework was built to diagnose cytomegalovirus status from the catalog of TCR beta chain sequences. Drawn from immuneACCESS, this table holds only the in-frame rearrangements with V and J called that TCRdb kept. Clones are partly lost; checked studies trace under half to an unresolved V gene and leave the rest unexplained. The V and J calls and clone size are taken from that table; D and trimming were inferred from the DNA. Recorded for this sample are 160,000 or so clones; more than 75% of them occurred a single time. Roughly 3% of the sample belongs to the ten largest clones. Sequencing input: PBMCs. This clonotype originated in a man aged 18 to 35 in good health and CMV-seronegative.

In nucleotide form, the sequence is TGTGCCAGCAGCTTTTGGGGGACTAGCGGAAGACGCACAGATACGCAGTATTTT. It is translated as CASSFWGTSGRRTDTQYF. The rearranged segments are TRBV11-2 and TRBJ2-3, with TRBD2 identical over 11 junction bases. The CDR3 runs 18 residues from the cysteine to the phenylalanine. This entry keeps only the CDR3 DNA: 54 bases, framed from base 1. CDR1 and CDR2, per the germline V gene, are SGHAT and FQNNGV. Germline trimming amounts to 3 bases on V and 1 base on J, with 9 as the count of junction bases outside the gene matches.